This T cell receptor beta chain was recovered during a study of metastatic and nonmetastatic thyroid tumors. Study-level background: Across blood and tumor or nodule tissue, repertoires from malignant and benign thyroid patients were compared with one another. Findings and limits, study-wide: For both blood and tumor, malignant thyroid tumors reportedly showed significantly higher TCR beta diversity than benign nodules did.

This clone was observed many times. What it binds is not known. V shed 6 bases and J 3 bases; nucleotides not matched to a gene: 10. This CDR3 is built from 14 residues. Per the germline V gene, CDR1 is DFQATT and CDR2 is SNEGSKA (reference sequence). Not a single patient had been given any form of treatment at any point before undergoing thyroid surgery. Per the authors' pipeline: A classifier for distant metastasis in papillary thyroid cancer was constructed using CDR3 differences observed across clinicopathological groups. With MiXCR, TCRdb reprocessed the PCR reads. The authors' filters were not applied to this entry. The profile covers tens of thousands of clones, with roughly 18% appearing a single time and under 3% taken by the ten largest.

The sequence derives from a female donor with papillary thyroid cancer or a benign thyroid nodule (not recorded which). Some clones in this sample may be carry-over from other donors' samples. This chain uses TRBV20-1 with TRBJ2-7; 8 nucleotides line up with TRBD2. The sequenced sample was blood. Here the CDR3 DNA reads TGCAGTGCCCCACAGGGTAGCGGGATCTACGAGCAGTACTTC. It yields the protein CSAPQGSGIYEQYF.